Below, 10 T cell receptor beta chains from the same sample are listed, as sequenced in a study of beta chain features in type 1 diabetes. The sequenced template was cDNA made from the entire isolated RNA. Here immunoSEQ multiplex PCR was the method, and the copy in TCRdb shows in-frame clones only, minus some. Of approximately 280,000 clones detected, approximately 16% appear once; the ten largest clones hold 0.015% to 0.017%. Points from the study as a whole: In all four CD4+ subsets, TCRB CDR3 length was significantly, moderately reduced in type 1 diabetes.

For these receptors, no antigen is known. The sequencing sample was made of naive CD4+ T cells from blood. The receptor set was obtained from a man between 18 and 35 years old with type 1 diabetes.

There are a few counts of this clone. V usage is TRBV7-8 and J usage is TRBJ1-2, with a possible D match to TRBD1 (5 bases). V gave up 1 base and J gave up 7 bases, with 19 bases separating them. CDR1 and CDR2 from the germline V gene are SGHVS and FQNEAQ. CDR3 size: 16 residues. CDR3 amino acids: CASSLEGSVLLTGYTF. In nucleotides, the CDR3 is TGTGCCAGCAGCTTAGAGGGGTCAGTTCTTCTGACTGGCTACACCTTC. Supplemented by reference TRBV7-8 and TRBJ1-2, the full variable domain reads GAGVSQSPRYKVAKRGQDVALRCDPISGHVSLFWYQQALGQGPEFLTYFQNEAQLDKSGLPSDRFFAERPEGSVSTLKIQRTQQEDSAVYLCASSLEGSVLLTGYTFGSGTRLTVV.

This clone came up a few times. This chain connects TRBV30 to TRBJ2-6; TRBD1 might be the D (5 bases). The germline V and J ends were trimmed by 0 bases and 0 bases, with 18 bases remaining between them. CDR3 size: 19 residues. Germline lookup yields CDR1 GTSNPN and CDR2 SVGIG (reference sequence). The CDR3 sequence: CAWSVGKNRLTSGANVLTF. CDR3 sequence (DNA): TGTGCCTGGAGTGTAGGAAAGAACAGGCTAACCTCTGGGGCCAACGTCCTGACTTTC.

V usage is TRBV30 and J usage is TRBJ2-7; weak D call: TRBD2 (6 bases). There are 11 residues in the CDR3. Deletions cut 5 bases from V and 9 bases from J, with 14 bases between. Germline V gives CDR1 GTSNPN, CDR2 SVGIG (reference sequence). CDR3 region: CAWGGTSAQYF. The CDR3 DNA is TGTGCCTGGGGGGGGACGAGTGCGCAGTACTTC.

This clone was seen a few times. The chain employs TRBV5-4 and TRBJ1-2, with 8 bases aligning to TRBD1. The V gene's germline CDR1 is SGHNT and CDR2 YYREEE (reference sequence). This CDR3 has 15 amino acids. Losses at the gene ends were 4 bases for V and 5 bases for J; bases not matched to a gene: 10. The CDR3 protein is CASSTRTGSPYGYTF. The CDR3, as DNA: TGTGCCAGCAGCACACGGACAGGGAGCCCATATGGCTACACCTTC.

V gene TRBV9 combines with J gene TRBJ2-1, with TRBD1 matching over 8 bases. Germline loops: CDR1 SGDLS, CDR2 YYNGEE. With 3 bases clipped from V and 4 bases from J, the junction kept 6 bases outside the gene matches. The CDR3 covers 15 residues. CDR3 in DNA: TGTGCCAGCAGCGACCGGGACAGGTCTTACAATGAGCAGTTCTTC. Protein product: CASSDRDRSYNEQFF.

This chain uses TRBV2 with TRBJ2-7, with TRBD1 identical over 8 bases. This CDR3 has 15 amino acids. Germline assignment: CDR1 SNHLY and CDR2 FYNNEI. V was pared by 5 bases and J by 2 bases, with 8 bases of the junction left unmatched. CDR3 nucleotide sequence: TGTGCCAGCAGTACAGACAGGGGTGGACCCTACGAGCAGTACTTC. It encodes CASSTDRGGPYEQYF.

The rearrangement links TRBV4-2 to TRBJ2-4; no definite D call. V shed 0 bases and J shed 7 bases, with 13 bases lying between them. Germline CDR1 LGHNA, CDR2 YNFKEQ. This CDR3 region has 15 residues. The CDR3 is CASSQDYEMMNIQYF. CDR3 nucleotides: TGTGCCAGCAGCCAAGACTACGAAATGATGAACATTCAGTACTTC.

This clone was detected only a few times. The chain combines TRBV5-1 with TRBJ1-1; weak D call: TRBD1 (6 bases). CDR1 SGHRS and CDR2 YFSETQ come from the germline V gene. V gave up 0 bases and J gave up 3 bases, with 9 bases separating them. The CDR3 extends over 14 amino acids. The CDR3 loop reads CASSLVSGDTEAFF. The CDR3 nucleotides are TGCGCCAGCAGCTTGGTTTCAGGGGACACTGAAGCTTTCTTT.

This clone was recorded a few times. V and J are TRBV4-3 and TRBJ2-2, with 7 positions matching TRBD2. There are 14 residues in the CDR3. Germline CDR1 LGHNA, CDR2 YSLEER. Trimming cost V 1 base and J 6 bases; bases outside gene matches: 2. DNA of the CDR3: TGCGCCAGCAGCCAAGTACTAGCGTCCGGGGAGCTGTTTTTT. Its translation is CASSQVLASGELFF.

This clone occurred a few times. The gene calls are TRBV2 and TRBJ2-4; D unresolved. The CDR3 totals 14 residues. V was trimmed by 3 bases and J by 0 bases, leaving 6 bases between them. Germline CDR1 is SNHLY and CDR2 is FYNNEI. This CDR3 reads CASSERLAKNIQYF. CDR3 DNA: TGTGCCAGCAGTGAGAGGTTAGCCAAAAACATTCAGTACTTC.